This T cell receptor beta chain was observed in a study of blood T cell repertoires in COVID-19. This CDR3 is built from 16 residues. V was clipped by 4 bases and J by 7 bases; unmatched bases: 8. Germline assignment: CDR1 LNHDA and CDR2 SQIVND (reference sequence). Per the original methods: Estimation of nucleated cell counts was performed using reference gene primer amplification. TCRdb's copy holds only in-frame clones and misses some; the assay was immunoSEQ multiplex PCR. V and J calls and clone size follow that table, whereas D and trimming were derived from the DNA. The sample carries some 87,000 clones, about four fifths recorded once.

The sequenced sample consisted of peripheral blood. This chain joins TRBV19 and TRBJ2-1; 12 nucleotides line up with TRBD1. This sequence originates from a human donor in a cohort sampled during active COVID-19. For the CDR3, the DNA is TGTGCCAGTAGTACAACGGGACAGGGGGCAGTAAATGAGCAGTTCTTC. Translating gives CASSTTGQGAVNEQFF.